This TCR beta chain was identified in a study of Graves' ophthalmopathy and Graves' hyperthyroidism. At the level of the study: Peripheral blood (taken before any treatment) was collected at initial diagnosis.

Points from the study as a whole: From stable hyperthyroidism, ophthalmopathy was separated by a 13-signature model with around 90% sensitivity and roughly 84% specificity. It was with 70.59% sensitivity and about 73% specificity that the model predicted ophthalmopathy progression.

RNA transcripts yielded amplified TCR beta CDR3 regions. First-round RT-PCR with HTBI primers preceded a second-round multiplex PCR. TCRdb reprocessed the multiplex PCR reads via MiXCR and lists one record per CDR3 protein. The sample lists under 200,000 distinct CDR3 sequences; 30% to 45% were seen once. Note on this clonotype: Its antigen is as yet unknown.

The CDR3 is 15 residues long. V gave up 4 bases and J gave up 4 bases; unmatched junction bases: 10. Germline CDR1 and CDR2: GTSNPN and SVGIG (reference sequence). The specimen was peripheral blood. The TCR was taken from a woman aged 35 to 49 with Graves' ophthalmopathy. The V call is TRBV30, the J call TRBJ2-5; TRBD2 matches 9 bases. CDR3: CAWKNVAGDAETQYF. The CDR3 nucleotides are TGTGCCTGGAAAAATGTAGCGGGAGATGCAGAGACCCAGTACTTC. Using reference TRBV30 and TRBJ2-5 for the parts outside the CDR3, the full variable domain is SQTIHQWPATLVQPVGSPLSLECTVEGTSNPNLYWYRQAAGRGLQLLFYSVGIGQISSEVPQNLSASRPQDRQFILSSKKLLLSDSGFYLCAWKNVAGDAETQYFGPGTRLLVL.